This T cell receptor beta chain was documented in a study of CD8+ T cells in alopecia areata. cDNA reverse transcribed from extracted RNA served as the sequencing template. Sequenced by immunoSEQ multiplex PCR; TCRdb stores in-frame clones only, minus some. The data show 200,000 or so clones, nearly 60% seen once. The treatment was: oral pan-JAK inhibitor, 5-10 mg twice daily. CDR1 is GTSNPN, CDR2 SVGIG, per germline (reference sequence). CDR3 length: 12 residues. The source was CD4+ T cells sorted from blood, collected at week 24, from a patient treated with tofacitinib. The rearrangement uses TRBV30 and TRBJ1-4; the D is unclear. This receptor was obtained from a human donor with alopecia areata. CDR3 nucleotide sequence: TGTGCTCTTCAGGCAGTCAGTGAAAAACTGTTTTTT. This codes for CALQAVSEKLFF.